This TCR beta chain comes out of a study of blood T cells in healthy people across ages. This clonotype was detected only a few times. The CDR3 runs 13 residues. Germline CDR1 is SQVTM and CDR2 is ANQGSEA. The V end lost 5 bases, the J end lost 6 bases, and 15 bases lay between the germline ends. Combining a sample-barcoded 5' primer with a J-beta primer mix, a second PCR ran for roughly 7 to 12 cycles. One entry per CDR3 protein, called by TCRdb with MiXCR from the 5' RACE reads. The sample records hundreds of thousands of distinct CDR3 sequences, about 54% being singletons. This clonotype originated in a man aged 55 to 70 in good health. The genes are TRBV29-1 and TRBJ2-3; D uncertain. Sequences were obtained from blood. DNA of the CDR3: TGCAGCGTTAGAACAGCCCAAAGGGATACGCAGTATTTT. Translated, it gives CSVRTAQRDTQYF.